This is a list of T cell receptor beta chains from one sample in a study of blood T cell repertoires in COVID-19. Method: immunoSEQ multiplex PCR; TCRdb's copy keeps in-frame clones and lacks some. The sample records fewer than 250,000 clones, about 83% being singletons. Sequencing used peripheral blood. These TCRs come from a human donor in a cohort sampled during active COVID-19. Both conserved end residues are part of each CDR3. The D gene is left open where the match is weak. Clone size is shown for a subset of rows, as once, few, many or a class of expanded clone.

v_gene: TRBV27
abundance: few
j_gene: TRBJ1-1
d_gene: .
CDR3aa: CASSLGGVNTEAFF
CDR3nt: TGTGCCAGCAGTTTGGGAGGAGTGAACACTGAAGCTTTCTTT

v_gene: TRBV18
abundance: .
j_gene: TRBJ2-7
d_gene: TRBD1
CDR3aa: CASSPRQGDEQYF
CDR3nt: TGTGCCAGCTCACCACGACAGGGGGACGAGCAGTACTTC

v_gene: TRBV3-1/TRBV3-2
abundance: .
j_gene: TRBJ2-3
d_gene: .
CDR3aa: CASSHSFSGGVTDTQYF
CDR3nt: TGTGCCAGCAGCCACTCATTTAGCGGAGGGGTCACAGATACGCAGTATTTT

v_gene: TRBV28
abundance: few
j_gene: TRBJ1-2
d_gene: .
CDR3aa: CASSLIYQGSVGGYTF
CDR3nt: TGTGCCAGCAGTTTAATTTATCAGGGGTCGGTAGGGGGCTACACCTTC

v_gene: TRBV19
abundance: .
j_gene: TRBJ2-1
d_gene: TRBD1
CDR3aa: CASSIGSGTGRARPDLDSYNEQFF
CDR3nt: TGTGCCAGTAGTATAGGGTCGGGGACAGGGAGAGCTAGACCCGACCTAGACTCCTACAATGAGCAGTTCTTC

v_gene: TRBV7-2
abundance: .
j_gene: TRBJ2-7
d_gene: .
CDR3aa: CASSLEVKRAPSF
CDR3nt: TGTGCCAGCAGCTTAGAGGTTAAGAGGGCCCCAAGCTTC

v_gene: TRBV2
abundance: .
j_gene: TRBJ2-5
d_gene: .
CDR3aa: CASSQAETQYF
CDR3nt: TGTGCCAGCAGCCAGGCGGAGACCCAGTACTTC

v_gene: TRBV18
abundance: .
j_gene: TRBJ1-1
d_gene: .
CDR3aa: CASSPQGGMNTEAFF
CDR3nt: TGTGCCAGCTCACCGCAGGGCGGGATGAACACTGAAGCTTTCTTT

v_gene: TRBV18
abundance: .
j_gene: TRBJ1-1
d_gene: TRBD1
CDR3aa: CASSPTGQGGTEAFF
CDR3nt: TGTGCCAGCTCCCCTACGGGACAGGGGGGCACTGAAGCTTTCTTT

v_gene: TRBV5-4
abundance: .
j_gene: TRBJ2-3
d_gene: .
CDR3aa: CASSSQGADTQYF
CDR3nt: TGTGCCAGCAGCTCACAGGGCGCAGATACGCAGTATTTT

v_gene: TRBV5-6
abundance: .
j_gene: TRBJ1-5
d_gene: .
CDR3aa: CASSFRDTAGYGNQPQHF
CDR3nt: TGTGCCAGCAGCTTTAGGGACACCGCCGGATATGGCAATCAGCCCCAGCATTTT